Listed below are T cell receptor beta chains from one sample, sequenced in a study of blood T cell repertoires in COVID-19. Sequencing was performed with immunoSEQ multiplex PCR; in TCRdb, only in-frame clones are kept and a portion is missing. The table lists roughly 100,000 clones, around 90% of them singletons. The sequenced sample was peripheral blood. Receptors were obtained from a man in his forties or fifties with acute or convalescent COVID-19. Both conserved end residues are part of each CDR3. D genes are given only for firm matches.

D,J,V,CDR3,DNA
NA,TRBJ2-1,TRBV5-1,CASSPQGNGLEQFF,TGCGCCAGCAGCCCGCAGGGGAACGGGCTTGAGCAGTTCTTC
TRBD1,TRBJ1-6,TRBV29-1,CSAGTENSPLHF,TGCAGCGCAGGGACAGAGAATTCACCCCTCCACTTT
TRBD1,TRBJ1-6,TRBV19,CASSLDRGRNSPLHF,TGTGCCAGTAGCTTGGACAGGGGCCGAAATTCACCCCTCCACTTT
NA,TRBJ1-2,TRBV7-8,CASSLARGGAGGYTF,TGTGCCAGCAGCTTAGCGCGGGGGGGCGCAGGTGGCTACACCTTC
NA,TRBJ1-5,TRBV23-1,CASSPRQPLPHQPQHF,TGCGCCAGCAGCCCTCGACAGCCACTACCTCATCAGCCCCAGCATTTT
NA,TRBJ1-2,TRBV2,CASSERWGYTF,TGTGCCAGCAGTGAGAGGTGGGGCTACACCTTC
TRBD1,TRBJ2-1,TRBV5-1,CASRGTGAHNEQFF,TGCGCCAGCAGGGGGACAGGGGCTCACAATGAGCAGTTCTTC
NA,TRBJ1-1,TRBV29-1,CSVGGSMNTEAFF,TGCAGCGTTGGGGGCAGCATGAACACTGAAGCTTTCTTT
TRBD1,TRBJ1-1,TRBV6-5,CASSTPRTGEFRAFF,TGTGCCAGCAGTACACCCCGGACAGGGGAGTTTAGGGCTTTCTTT
TRBD2,TRBJ2-3,TRBV5-4,CASSLSSGGAWGTDTQYF,TGTGCCAGCAGCTTGAGCAGCGGGGGGGCATGGGGCACAGATACGCAGTATTTT
NA,TRBJ1-5,TRBV7-8,CASSLARGGGQPQHF,TGTGCCAGCAGCTTAGCGCGGGGAGGAGGGCAGCCCCAGCATTTT
TRBD1,TRBJ1-6,TRBV28,CASLAGTGKIPLHF,TGTGCCAGCTTGGCCGGGACAGGGAAAATACCCCTCCACTTT
TRBD1,TRBJ2-2,TRBV18,CASSPDRGRTGELFF,TGTGCCAGCTCACCGGACAGGGGGCGAACCGGGGAGCTGTTTTTT
TRBD2,TRBJ2-3,TRBV5-4,CASRGYSGGTTDTQYF,TGTGCCAGCAGAGGGTATAGCGGGGGGACCACAGATACGCAGTATTTT
NA,TRBJ2-7,TRBV24-1,CATSDLQGGEQYF,TGTGCCACCAGTGATTTACAGGGTGGCGAGCAGTACTTC
TRBD2,TRBJ2-1,TRBV27,CASSSGTRGVYNEQFF,TGTGCCAGCAGTAGCGGGACTCGCGGGGTGTACAATGAGCAGTTCTTC